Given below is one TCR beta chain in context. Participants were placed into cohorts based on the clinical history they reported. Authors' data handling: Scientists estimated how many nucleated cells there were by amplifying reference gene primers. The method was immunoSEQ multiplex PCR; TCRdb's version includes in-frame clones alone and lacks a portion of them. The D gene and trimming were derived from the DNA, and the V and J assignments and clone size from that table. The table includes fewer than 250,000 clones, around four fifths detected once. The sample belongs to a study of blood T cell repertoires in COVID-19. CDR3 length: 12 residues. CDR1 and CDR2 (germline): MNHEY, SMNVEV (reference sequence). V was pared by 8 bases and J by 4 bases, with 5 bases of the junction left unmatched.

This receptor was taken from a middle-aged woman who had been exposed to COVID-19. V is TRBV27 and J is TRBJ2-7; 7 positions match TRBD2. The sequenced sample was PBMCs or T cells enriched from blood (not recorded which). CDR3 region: CASSEAGYEQYF. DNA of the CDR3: TGTGCCAGCTCCGAAGCGGGGTACGAGCAGTACTTC.